This TCR beta chain is drawn from a study of Ad26.COV2.S vaccination and SARS-CoV-2 variants. Notes on the study in general: Recipients of either vaccine or placebo displayed similar breadth of non-spike TCRs. Measures of TCR breadth and depth may have fallen short of total T cell responses.

With regard to this clone: Its antigen is as yet unknown.

The V and J ends lost 2 bases and 8 bases, in that order; junction bases with no gene match: 8. The CDR3 is made up of 14 amino acids. Germline CDR1 and CDR2: LGHDT and YNNKEL (reference sequence). The assay was immunoSEQ multiplex PCR, and TCRdb's table has in-frame clones only and misses some. The data show under 150,000 clones, 70% to 90% seen once. This clonotype was sampled from a human donor who had recovered from COVID-19. The material sequenced was peripheral blood, taken after recovery from COVID-19. The chain uses TRBV3-1 (or the pseudogene TRBV3-2) and TRBJ2-7; TRBD1 aligns across 8 bases. CDR3 nucleotides: TGTGCCAGCAGCCAATCGACAGGGGCGGAAAAGCAGTACTTC. It encodes CASSQSTGAEKQYF.